The T cell receptor beta chain described here comes from a study of T-cell reconstitution after alpha-beta-depleted transplantation in children. Trimming took off 6 bases at V and 2 bases at J, with 16 bases between the two ends. Per the germline V gene, CDR1 is SQVTM and CDR2 is ANQGSEA. The CDR3 totals 14 residues. This clonotype was seen many times. Preparation of the TCRbeta library used unique molecular identifiers. TCRdb processed the PCR reads anew with MiXCR; each CDR3 protein has one entry. The data contain about 610,000 distinct CDR3 sequences, under 12% of them singletons. The sequence derives from a human donor who donated a stem cell graft to a child with acute myeloid leukemia. Material: PBMCs from the stem cell graft donor, obtained from the stem cell graft. The gene calls are TRBV29-1 and TRBJ1-1; TRBD1 is a possible D gene (5 bases). DNA of the CDR3: TGCAGCGTCCCAGCTCTGGGACTTAACACTGAAGCTTTCTTT. As protein: CSVPALGLNTEAFF. Filled out from reference TRBV29-1 and TRBJ1-1, the complete variable domain reads SAVISQKPSRDICQRGTSLTIQCQVDSQVTMMFWYRQQPGQSLTLIATANQGSEATYESGFVIDKFPISRPNLTFSTLTVSNMSPEDSSIYLCSVPALGLNTEAFFGQGTRLTVV.